This is a list of T cell receptor beta chains from one sample in a study of a mutant IDH1 vaccine in newly diagnosed glioma. For these receptors, no antigen is known. The method was immunoSEQ multiplex PCR; TCRdb's version includes in-frame clones alone and lacks a portion of them. The sample has roughly 60,000 clones, 81% seen once. Material: PBMCs, obtained from a glioma patient whose treatment included an IDH1 peptide vaccine. These TCRs come from a man aged 35 to 55 with glioma. CDR3s include the opening cysteine and the closing phenylalanine or tryptophan. The D gene is left open where the match is weak. Clone sizes are given selectively: once, few, many, or a class where the clone is expanded.

.	TRBV6-5	.	TRBJ1-2	TGTGCCAGCAGTCAACAAGGTAGACCAAACTATGGCTACACCTTC	CASSQQGRPNYGYTF
few	TRBV9	TRBD1	TRBJ1-1	TGTGCCAGCAGCGGCGACAGGGGGAACACTGAAGCTTTCTTT	CASSGDRGNTEAFF
.	TRBV7-2	.	TRBJ2-7	TGTGCCAGCAGCTTTACCGGTTACGAGCAGTACTTC	CASSFTGYEQYF
few	TRBV5-1	TRBD2	TRBJ2-3	TGCGCCAGCAGACTAGCGGGAGTGGCAGATACGCAGTATTTT	CASRLAGVADTQYF
.	TRBV7-2	.	TRBJ2-7	TGTGCCAGCAGCTTACCGGACGGGGACTACGAGCAGTACTTC	CASSLPDGDYEQYF
.	TRBV7-3	.	TRBJ2-6	TGTGCCAGCAGCTACGCGGGACTCGCGTACTCTGGGGCCAACGTCCTGACTTTC	CASSYAGLAYSGANVLTF
.	TRBV15	TRBD2	TRBJ2-1	TGTGCCACCAGCAGAGGGTCCCTAGCGGTGTACAATGAGCAGTTCTTC	CATSRGSLAVYNEQFF
.	TRBV7-9	.	TRBJ2-2	TGTGCCAGCAGCTTATCGGTATCGCCGGGAATTACCGGGGAGCTGTTTTTT	CASSLSVSPGITGELFF
.	TRBV25-1	.	TRBJ1-3	TGTGCCAGCAGTGACCCAGGTGCGGGAAACACCATATATTTT	CASSDPGAGNTIYF
few	TRBV4-1	.	TRBJ2-7	TGCGCCAGCAGCCAAATAAGGGCGCGAGGAGACTACGAGCAGTACTTC	CASSQIRARGDYEQYF
.	TRBV15	.	TRBJ1-5	TGTGCCACCAGCAGAGGGAGTCAGCCCCAGCATTTT	CATSRGSQPQHF
.	TRBV20-1	.	TRBJ1-2	TGCAGTGCTTTCTCAGGTGGCTACACCTTC	CSAFSGGYTF
.	TRBV25-1	TRBD2	TRBJ2-7	TGTGCCAGCAGTGAAGCGGGGGGCAGGCAGTACTTC	CASSEAGGRQYF
.	TRBV5-5	TRBD1	TRBJ2-7	TGTGCCAGCAGCTTTGGGCCAGGGGGCAACTACGAGCAGTACTTC	CASSFGPGGNYEQYF
.	TRBV28	.	TRBJ1-5	TGTGCCAGCAGTTCCGGGGGTCAGCCCCAGCATTTT	CASSSGGQPQHF
.	TRBV19	.	TRBJ1-3	TGTGCCAGTAGTATTAGGTCAAATGGAAACACCATATATTTT	CASSIRSNGNTIYF
few	TRBV30	.	TRBJ1-2	TGTGCCTGGGAGGACCGTAACTATGGCTACACCTTC	CAWEDRNYGYTF
.	TRBV5-6	.	TRBJ2-1	TGTGCCAGCAGGGTATTAAATGAGCAGTTCTTC	CASRVLNEQFF
once	TRBV7-8	.	TRBJ2-3	TGTGCCAGCAGCCACGGGGGTTTGCGGGTGACCACAGATACGCAGTATTTT	CASSHGGLRVTTDTQYF
.	TRBV14	.	TRBJ1-4	TGTGCCAGCAGCTCCACGACAGGACCGCGGGGGAAACTGTTTTTT	CASSSTTGPRGKLFF
once	TRBV6-1	TRBD2	TRBJ2-7	TGTGCCAGCAGTGAACCGACTAGCGGGAGTATGTACGAGCAGTACTTC	CASSEPTSGSMYEQYF
.	TRBV11-3	.	TRBJ2-6	TGTGCCAGCAGCCCAGGACAGCCAACCCTATCTGGGGCCAACGTCCTGACTTTC	CASSPGQPTLSGANVLTF
.	TRBV15	.	TRBJ2-4	TGTGCCACCAGCACGACCGCCCTCGGGAACATTCAGTACTTC	CATSTTALGNIQYF
.	TRBV4-3	TRBD2	TRBJ2-3	TGCGCCAGCAGCCAAGACTTCCTTAGCGGGGGTAACACAGATACGCAGTATTTT	CASSQDFLSGGNTDTQYF
.	TRBV7-9	.	TRBJ1-1	TGTGCCAGCAGCTTAACCCGAGACAGCACAACTGAAGCTTTCTTT	CASSLTRDSTTEAFF
.	TRBV5-8	TRBD1	TRBJ2-3	TGTGCCAGCAGGAACGGACAGGCCTATAGCACAGATACGCAGTATTTT	CASRNGQAYSTDTQYF
.	TRBV19	TRBD2	TRBJ2-1	TGTGCCAGTAGTAAGGCTAGCGGGGGGTACAATGAGCAGTTCTTC	CASSKASGGYNEQFF
.	TRBV4-2	TRBD1	TRBJ1-1	TGTGCCAGCAGCCAAGAACAGGTAATCGGGACAGGGAACACTGAAGCTTTCTTT	CASSQEQVIGTGNTEAFF
.	TRBV14	.	TRBJ2-5	TGTGCCAGCAGCCAAGTTTGGGAGACCCAGTACTTC	CASSQVWETQYF